This TCR beta chain comes out of a study of T-cell reconstitution after alpha-beta-depleted transplantation in children. There are many counts of this clonotype. Its target is not known. Study observations and caveats: Certain patients had high TCRbeta diversity at day 60, and it came from recipient T cells and thymic progenitors that survived.

Using unique molecular identifiers, the investigators prepared the TCRbeta library. One entry per CDR3 protein results from TCRdb running MiXCR on the PCR reads. The profile shows approximately 230,000 distinct CDR3 sequences, 25% of them singletons. The source is a girl under 10 years old with Fanconi anemia, due to receive a stem cell transplant. The input for sequencing was PBMCs, taken before TCRalphabeta/CD19-depleted stem cell transplant.

As DNA, the CDR3 is TGCAGCCCTAGGGTTCTTACCTACAATGAGCAGTTCTTC. The encoded protein is CSPRVLTYNEQFF. This sequence joins TRBV20-1 and TRBJ2-1; no reliable D call. The CDR3 consists of 13 residues. Germline V CDR1 and CDR2: DFQATT, SNEGSKA (reference sequence).